The 18 T cell receptor beta chains below were found in one sample sequenced in a study of cytomegalovirus exposure and HLA in healthy donors. This PCR relied on a set of 60 Vbeta primers and 13 Jbeta primers. Some clones are missing from TCRdb's copy, which holds only in-frame ones; the method was immunoSEQ multiplex PCR. Here the sample spans approximately 150,000 clones, about four fifths being singletons. The sequenced material came from PBMCs. The receptor set was obtained from a girl aged 5 to 17 in good health and CMV-seropositive.

To note about this clone: The junction does not match germline at one end; this may be a read error. The chain uses TRBV7-7 and TRBJ2-2; D gene uncertain. CDR1 SSHAT and CDR2 FNYEAQ come from the germline V gene (reference sequence). This CDR3 has 14 residues. This chain's CDR3 is CASSLVSNTGELFF. CDR3 nucleotides: TGTGCTAGCAGCTTAGTCAGTAACACCGGGGAGCTGTTTTTT.

The CDR3 nucleotides read TGTGCCAGCAGTTTAAAGGTTCAGGGGGAGGAGACCCAGTACTTC. This translates into CASSLKVQGEETQYF. The chain couples TRBV27 to TRBJ2-5, with 7 bases fitting TRBD1. Looked up from germline, CDR1 is MNHEY and CDR2 is SMNVEV (reference sequence). J was trimmed by 5 bases and V by 2 bases; bases with no gene match: 8. This CDR3 comprises 15 residues.

CDR3 bases: TGCGCCAGCAGCCCAGTCCCAGGGCTGACAGATACGCAGTATTTT. It translates to CASSPVPGLTDTQYF. The V gene is TRBV5-1, the J gene TRBJ2-3, with TRBD1 as a possible D gene (5 bases). V gave up 4 bases and J gave up 3 bases, with 15 bases separating them. The germline CDR1 and CDR2 sequences are SGHRS and YFSETQ. CDR3 length: 15 residues.

This clone was found once. V is TRBV5-6 and J is TRBJ1-2; TRBD1 agrees at 7 bases. The CDR3 loop spans 13 amino acids. V lost 3 bases, J lost 6 bases, and 5 bases stayed unmatched. Germline V gene sequence: CDR1 SGHDT, CDR2 YYEEEE. The CDR3 DNA reads TGTGCCAGCAGCTCCGCTGGGACAGATGGCTACACCTTC. Its translation is CASSSAGTDGYTF.

The chain couples TRBV6-1 to TRBJ2-7, with 7 bases lining up with TRBD2. J was trimmed by 3 bases and V by 7 bases; bases with no gene match: 9. CDR3 length: 14 amino acids. Germline V lookup: CDR1 MNHNS, CDR2 SASEGT. CDR3 DNA sequence: TGTGCCAGCACCTCGGCTCTAGCGGACTACGAGCAGTACTTC. Its protein is CASTSALADYEQYF.

This chain uses TRBV7-2 with TRBJ2-5; 11 nucleotides line up with TRBD2. V lost 0 bases to trimming and J lost 5 bases; unmatched junction nucleotides: 5. The length of the CDR3 is 16 residues. CDR1 and CDR2 (germline): SGHTA, FQGNSA. The CDR3 DNA reads TGTGCCAGCAGCTTAGCCAAGACTAGCGGGGCCGAGACCCAGTACTTC. Amino acids: CASSLAKTSGAETQYF. Drawing the rest from reference TRBV7-2 and TRBJ2-5, the complete variable domain is GAGVSQSPSNKVTEKGKDVELRCDPISGHTALYWYRQSLGQGLEFLIYFQGNSAPDKSGLPSDRFSAERTGGSVSTLTIQRTQQEDSAVYLCASSLAKTSGAETQYFGPGTRLLVL.

The chain combines TRBV7-9 with TRBJ2-7; D is unclear. CDR3 length equals 12 residues. Trimming pared 2 bases from V and 6 bases from J, leaving 8 bases between. Germline V CDR1 and CDR2: SEHNR, FQNEAQ (reference sequence). The CDR3 sequence: CASSLSGSEQYF. In DNA form, the CDR3 reads TGTGCCAGCAGCTTATCCGGGTCCGAGCAGTACTTC.

This rearrangement joins TRBV6-6 to TRBJ1-1; 9 bases match TRBD1. Germline values: CDR1 MNHNY, CDR2 SVGAGI (reference sequence). V was clipped by 4 bases and J by 1 base; unmatched bases: 4. The CDR3 extends over 15 amino acids. DNA for the CDR3: TGTGCCAGCAGTTCCCAGGGACAGGGGAACACTGAAGCTTTCTTT. Protein product: CASSSQGQGNTEAFF.

A single count supports this clone. The chain employs TRBV6-5 and TRBJ1-1; no clear D. Germline V gives CDR1 MNHEY, CDR2 SVGAGI. Trimming took off 4 bases at V and 4 bases at J, with 13 bases between the two ends. The CDR3 spans 14 residues. The CDR3 sequence: CASSSAGRATEAFF. CDR3 bases: TGTGCCAGCAGTTCCGCCGGGCGGGCCACTGAAGCTTTCTTT.

The chain links TRBV7-3 to TRBJ1-3; 9 bases align to TRBD1. CDR3 length: 13 residues. Germline trimming cut 5 bases from V and 8 bases from J; bases unmatched to any gene: 4. The germline gives CDR1 SGHTA, CDR2 FQGTGA. The CDR3 sequence: CASSVGQGDTIYF. CDR3 bases: TGTGCCAGCAGCGTGGGACAGGGAGACACCATATATTTT.

This clone has just one count. J is TRBJ1-1 and V is TRBV30; 7 positions match TRBD1. Germline V gene data show CDR1 as GTSNPN and CDR2 as SVGIG (reference sequence). The trim removed 0 bases at V and 2 bases at J, leaving 18 bases unmatched. There are 19 residues in the CDR3. The chain's CDR3 is CAWSVLRTGVRVLNTEAFF. CDR3 nucleotides: TGTGCCTGGAGTGTACTGAGGACAGGAGTGCGGGTTCTCAACACTGAAGCTTTCTTT. The whole variable domain, filled in from reference TRBV30 and TRBJ1-1, reads SQTIHQWPATLVQPVGSPLSLECTVEGTSNPNLYWYRQAAGRGLQLLFYSVGIGQISSEVPQNLSASRPQDRQFILSSKKLLLSDSGFYLCAWSVLRTGVRVLNTEAFFGQGTRLTVV.

The chain couples TRBV5-1 to TRBJ2-7; D perhaps matches TRBD2 (6 bases). V lost 4 bases and J 3 bases, leaving 17 bases between the germline ends. The germline V gene encodes CDR1 SGHRS and CDR2 YFSETQ. CDR3 length: 15 residues. The CDR3 here is CASSLRSGTLYEQYF. For the CDR3, the DNA is TGCGCCAGCAGCCTACGTAGCGGCACACTCTACGAGCAGTACTTC.

V and J are TRBV18 and TRBJ2-1, with D tentatively TRBD2 (6 bases). Trimming removed 6 bases at V and 4 bases at J, with 16 bases between. In germline, CDR1 is KGHSH, CDR2 LQKENI. There are 15 residues in the CDR3. CDR3 protein: CASSVGAGSYNEQFF. The CDR3 DNA follows: TGTGCCAGCTCGGTTGGGGCGGGGAGTTACAATGAGCAGTTCTTC.

In this sample, this clone turned up a few times. The J gene is TRBJ1-1, the V gene TRBV7-3; D call uncertain. The V gene's germline CDR1 is SGHTA and CDR2 FQGTGA. CDR3 size: 13 residues. Trimming left V 3 bases short and J 1 base short, with 6 bases between. The CDR3 region is CASSFSENTEAFF. The CDR3 DNA reads as TGTGCCAGCAGCTTTTCAGAGAACACTGAAGCTTTCTTT.

This clone appeared once. V gene TRBV12-5 combines with J gene TRBJ1-1, with 8 positions matching TRBD1. The V segment lost 5 bases and the J segment 4 bases; nucleotides outside the gene matches: 6. CDR1 LGHNT and CDR2 FRNRAP come from the germline V gene. CDR3 length equals 14 residues. CDR3 in DNA: TGTGCTAGTGGTGCCACTACAGGGGGCACTGAAGCTTTCTTT. It specifies CASGATTGGTEAFF.

The chain couples TRBV7-2 to TRBJ2-5, with D perhaps TRBD1 (5 bases). The V end lost 5 bases, the J end lost 5 bases, and 18 bases lay between the germline ends. Germline V CDR1 and CDR2: SGHTA, FQGNSA. The CDR3 length is 15 residues. The CDR3 sequence: CASSPRWGQSETQYF. The CDR3 DNA follows: TGTGCCAGCAGCCCCCGTTGGGGCCAGAGTGAGACCCAGTACTTC.

CDR3 amino acids: CASSSGTSTREQFF. CDR3 DNA sequence: TGTGCCAGCAGCTCCGGGACTAGCACTCGGGAGCAGTTCTTC. The chain carries TRBV9 and TRBJ2-1, with TRBD2 identical over 9 bases. The trim removed 4 bases at V and 10 bases at J, leaving 9 bases unmatched. The CDR3 runs 14 residues. Germline CDR1 is SGDLS and CDR2 is YYNGEE.

The V and J genes are TRBV6-6 and TRBJ2-7, with D perhaps TRBD1 (6 bases). In germline, CDR1 is MNHNY, CDR2 SVGAGI (reference sequence). The CDR3 is made up of 13 amino acids. Trimming took 5 bases from V and 5 from J, leaving 13 bases between them. CDR3 sequence: CASSPGQLDEQYF. In nucleotides, the CDR3 is TGTGCCAGCAGTCCAGGACAGCTTGACGAGCAGTACTTC.